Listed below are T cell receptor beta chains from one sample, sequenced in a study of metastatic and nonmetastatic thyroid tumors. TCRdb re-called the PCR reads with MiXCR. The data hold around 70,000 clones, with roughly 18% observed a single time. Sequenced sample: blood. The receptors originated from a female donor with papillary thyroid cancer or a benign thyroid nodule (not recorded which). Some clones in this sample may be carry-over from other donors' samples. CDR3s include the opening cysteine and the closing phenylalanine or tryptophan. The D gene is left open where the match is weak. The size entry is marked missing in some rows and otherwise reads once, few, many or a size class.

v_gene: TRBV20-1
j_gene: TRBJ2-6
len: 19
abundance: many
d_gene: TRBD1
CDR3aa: CSARVRTGEYSAGANVLTF
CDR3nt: TGCAGTGCTAGAGTCCGGACAGGGGAATACTCTGCTGGGGCCAACGTCCTGACTTTC

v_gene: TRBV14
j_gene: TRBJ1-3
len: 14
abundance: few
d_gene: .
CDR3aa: CASSQGGSGNTIYF
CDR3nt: TGTGCCAGCAGCCAAGGGGGATCGGGAAACACCATATATTTT

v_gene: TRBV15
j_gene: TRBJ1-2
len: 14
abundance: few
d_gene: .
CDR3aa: CATSRDRGVGGYTF
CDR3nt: TGTGCCACCAGCAGAGATCGAGGAGTTGGGGGCTACACCTTC

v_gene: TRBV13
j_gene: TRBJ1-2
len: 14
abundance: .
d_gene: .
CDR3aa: CASSARVYRDGYTF
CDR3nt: TGTGCCAGCAGCGCACGGGTCTACCGGGATGGCTACACCTTC

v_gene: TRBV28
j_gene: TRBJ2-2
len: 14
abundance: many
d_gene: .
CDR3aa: CASRKGFNTGELFF
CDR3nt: TGTGCCAGCAGAAAAGGCTTCAACACCGGGGAGCTGTTTTTT

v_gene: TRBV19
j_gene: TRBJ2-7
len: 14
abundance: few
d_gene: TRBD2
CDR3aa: CARTLGLVPYEQYF
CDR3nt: TGTGCCAGAACCCTGGGACTAGTCCCCTACGAGCAGTACTTC

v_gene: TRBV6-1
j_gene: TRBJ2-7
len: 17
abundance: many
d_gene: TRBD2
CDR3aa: CASSKGLAGALPYEQYF
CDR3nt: TGTGCCAGCAGTAAGGGACTAGCGGGAGCTTTACCCTACGAGCAGTACTTC

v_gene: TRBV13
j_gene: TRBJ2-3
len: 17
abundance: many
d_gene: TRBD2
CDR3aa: CASSLGLAGPSTDTQYF
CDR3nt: TGTGCCAGCAGTTTAGGACTAGCGGGCCCTAGCACAGATACGCAGTATTTT

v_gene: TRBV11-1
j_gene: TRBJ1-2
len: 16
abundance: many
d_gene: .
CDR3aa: CASSLGDQEAQYGYTF
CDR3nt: TGTGCCAGCAGCTTGGGGGATCAGGAGGCCCAATATGGCTACACCTTC

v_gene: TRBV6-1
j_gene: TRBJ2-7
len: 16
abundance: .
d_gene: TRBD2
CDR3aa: CASTSLGLAVSYEQYF
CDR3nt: TGTGCCAGCACCTCTCTTGGACTAGCGGTCTCCTACGAGCAGTACTTC

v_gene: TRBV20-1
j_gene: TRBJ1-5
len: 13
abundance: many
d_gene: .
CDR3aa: CSVSDSFNQPQHF
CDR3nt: TGCAGTGTTTCGGACAGCTTCAATCAGCCCCAGCATTTT

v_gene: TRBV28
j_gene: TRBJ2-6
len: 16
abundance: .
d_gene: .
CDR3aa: CASSSLEYSGANVLTF
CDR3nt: TGTGCCAGCAGTTCGTTGGAGTACTCTGGGGCCAACGTCCTGACTTTC

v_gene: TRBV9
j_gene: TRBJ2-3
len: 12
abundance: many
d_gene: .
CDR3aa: CASSGSLDTQYF
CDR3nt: TGTGCCAGCAGCGGGAGCTTAGATACGCAGTATTTT

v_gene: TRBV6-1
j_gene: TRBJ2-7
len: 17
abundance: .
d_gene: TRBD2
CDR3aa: CASTSQRSGRDWYEQYF
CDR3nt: TGTGCCAGCACCTCCCAGAGGAGCGGGAGGGATTGGTACGAGCAGTACTTC

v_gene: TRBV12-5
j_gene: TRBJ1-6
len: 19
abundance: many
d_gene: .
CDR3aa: CASGLAGLGSRSYNSPLHF
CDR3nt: TGTGCTAGTGGTTTGGCAGGTTTGGGGAGCCGTTCGTATAATTCACCCCTCCACTTT

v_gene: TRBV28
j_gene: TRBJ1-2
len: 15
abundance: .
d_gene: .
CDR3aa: CASRAFPTTNYGYTF
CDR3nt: TGTGCCAGCAGAGCCTTCCCGACGACTAACTATGGCTACACCTTC